The 23 T cell receptor beta chains below all came from one sample that was sequenced in a study of blood T cell repertoires in COVID-19 (dated by TCRdb to the early 2020s). Library creation used the immunoSEQ multiplex PCR assay. TCRdb limited this immuneACCESS table to in-frame rearrangements with V and J called. A share of clones is missing; checked studies link under half to unresolved V genes, and the rest is unexplained. Counted in this sample were roughly 230,000 clones; roughly 84% of them appeared once. The ten largest clones capture 3% to 4.5% of the sample. Sequenced material: peripheral blood. These receptors were obtained from a woman of 80 years or more with acute or convalescent COVID-19.

The count of this clone is one. The chain has TRBV4-1 and TRBJ1-5; TRBD1 might be the D (5 bases). The CDR3 totals 16 residues. Germline V gene lookup returns CDR1 MGHRA and CDR2 YSYEKL. V lost 4 bases and J 4 bases, leaving 17 bases between the germline ends. The CDR3 nucleotides are TGCGCCAGCAGCCTATTACAGGAGTTAGGTAATCAGCCCCAGCATTTT. Protein product: CASSLLQELGNQPQHF.

The rearrangement links TRBV7-9 to TRBJ1-4; TRBD1 aligns across 8 bases. Unmatched junction bases numbered 6, after V lost 0 bases and J lost 3 bases. Looked up from germline, CDR1 is SEHNR and CDR2 is FQNEAQ (reference sequence). The CDR3 loop spans 17 amino acids. DNA for the CDR3: TGTGCCAGCAGCTTAGCAGCAGGGACAGGCTCTAATGAAAAACTGTTTTTT. As protein: CASSLAAGTGSNEKLFF.

The rearrangement links TRBV4-2 to TRBJ2-5; 12 bases map to TRBD2. The ends lost 1 base at V and 3 bases at J; junction bases unmatched: 9. The CDR3 runs to 18 residues. Germline-derived CDR1 and CDR2 are LGHNA and YNFKEQ. This CDR3 reads CASSQAASSGGVEETQYF. Written as DNA, the CDR3 is TGTGCCAGCAGCCAAGCAGCGTCTAGCGGGGGGGTTGAAGAGACCCAGTACTTC.

The chain links TRBV5-4 to TRBJ2-5, with TRBD1 matching over 10 bases. V shed 0 bases and J 5 bases; nucleotides not matched to a gene: 4. This CDR3 comprises 15 residues. CDR1 is SGHNT and CDR2 is YYREEE in the germline V gene (reference sequence). CDR3 residues: CASSLGQGAWETQYF. For the CDR3, the DNA is TGTGCCAGCAGCTTGGGACAGGGGGCGTGGGAGACCCAGTACTTC.

The chain has TRBV7-2 and TRBJ1-1; 8 bases agree with TRBD1. Trimming removed 1 base from V and 11 bases from J; junction bases left unmatched: 3. The CDR3 totals 12 residues. The V gene's germline CDR1 is SGHTA and CDR2 FQGNSA. Here the CDR3 reads CASSLETGVAFF. The CDR3, as DNA: TGTGCCAGCAGCTTAGAGACAGGGGTGGCTTTCTTT.

The chain recombines TRBV27 with TRBJ2-7; TRBD2 might be the D (6 bases). There are 17 residues in the CDR3. Germline values: CDR1 MNHEY, CDR2 SMNVEV (reference sequence). Trimming left V 7 bases short and J 0 bases short, with 22 bases between. CDR3 sequence reads: CASTGVRVPESSYEQYF. In DNA form, the CDR3 reads TGTGCCAGCACGGGGGTCAGGGTTCCGGAGAGCTCCTACGAGCAGTACTTC.

CDR3 in amino acids: CASSPAGGGRSPLHF. CDR3 nucleotides: TGTGCCAGCAGCCCGGCCGGGGGGGGAAGGTCACCCCTCCACTTT. This chain joins TRBV3-1 (or the pseudogene TRBV3-2) and TRBJ1-6; D possibly corresponds to TRBD1 (5 bases). Germline CDR1 and CDR2: LGHDT and YNNKEL (reference sequence). The CDR3 runs to 15 residues. Trimming removed 4 bases at V and 10 bases at J, with 17 bases between.

The J gene is TRBJ1-2, the V gene TRBV6-1; no definite D call. V lost 1 base to trimming and J lost 2 bases, with 11 bases between them. This CDR3 is built from 15 residues. The germline gives CDR1 MNHNS, CDR2 SASEGT. The CDR3 nucleotides read TGTGCCAGCAGTGAAGATGGTGTCAGAAACTATGGCTACACCTTC. Amino acid sequence: CASSEDGVRNYGYTF.

CDR3 amino acids: CASSSMTGGYNEQFF. The DNA of the CDR3 is TGTGCCAGCAGCTCCATGACAGGGGGTTACAATGAGCAGTTCTTC. The chain employs TRBV7-2 and TRBJ2-1; 9 nucleotides agree with TRBD1. Germline V CDR1 and CDR2: SGHTA, FQGNSA. This CDR3 contains 15 residues. The trim removed 4 bases at V and 4 bases at J, leaving 5 bases unmatched.

The chain is built from TRBV7-6 and TRBJ1-1, with 8 bases lining up with TRBD1. The CDR3 is 16 residues long. Germline values: CDR1 SGHVS, CDR2 FNYEAQ. J was trimmed by 6 bases and V by 0 bases; bases with no gene match: 9. This CDR3 is CASSLARTGRRAEAFF. The CDR3 region has the DNA TGTGCCAGCAGCTTAGCCAGGACAGGGAGGCGGGCTGAAGCTTTCTTT.

The chain links TRBV5-1 to TRBJ1-2; D is possibly TRBD1 (6 bases). This CDR3 region has 14 residues. Germline-derived CDR1 and CDR2 are SGHRS and YFSETQ. The germline V and J ends were trimmed by 0 bases and 2 bases, with 8 bases remaining between them. CDR3 region: CASSLGTVNYGYTF. The CDR3 DNA reads as TGCGCCAGCAGCTTGGGGACAGTGAACTATGGCTACACCTTC.

V gene TRBV7-9 combines with J gene TRBJ2-2; perhaps TRBD2 as D (6 bases). This CDR3 is built from 16 residues. CDR1 is SEHNR and CDR2 is FQNEAQ in the germline V gene (reference sequence). The V end lost 0 bases, the J end lost 13 bases, and 21 bases lay between the germline ends. The CDR3: CASSLAATSQASGLFF. The CDR3 coding sequence is TGTGCCAGCAGCTTAGCCGCGACTAGTCAGGCTTCCGGGCTGTTTTTT.

The CDR3 sequence: CAISESVGANEQYF. In nucleotides, the CDR3 is TGTGCCATCAGTGAGTCGGTAGGGGCAAACGAGCAGTACTTC. The rearrangement links TRBV10-3 to TRBJ2-7; D is perhaps TRBD1 (5 bases). The CDR3 is 14 amino acids. Germline V gives CDR1 ENHRY, CDR2 SYGVKD. V was pared by 0 bases and J by 5 bases, with 11 bases between.

The rearrangement uses TRBV7-2 and TRBJ1-1; tentative D call: TRBD1 (5 bases). V lost 2 bases and J 11 bases, leaving 15 bases between the germline ends. CDR1 and CDR2 (germline): SGHTA, FQGNSA. The CDR3 covers 13 residues. DNA for the CDR3: TGTGCCAGCAGCTTACAGGGCCAGGCCCACGCTTTCTTT. Translated: CASSLQGQAHAFF.

This clone has only one observation. Here the CDR3 DNA reads TGTGCCAGCAGCTTGGATGCAGGGACAGATACGCAGTATTTT. It encodes CASSLDAGTDTQYF. The chain employs TRBV5-5 and TRBJ2-3; possibly TRBD1 for D (5 bases). V was trimmed by 0 bases and J by 3 bases, leaving 8 bases between them. Germline-derived CDR1 and CDR2 are SGHKS and YYEKEE (reference sequence). The CDR3 covers 14 residues.

J is TRBJ2-1 and V is TRBV15, with a weak D call TRBD1 (6 bases). V lost 8 bases and J 6 bases, leaving 14 bases between the germline ends. CDR3 length equals 13 residues. CDR1 is LNHNV, CDR2 YYDKDF, per germline (reference sequence). CDR3 sequence reads: CATSPGTLNEQFF. In DNA, the CDR3 is TGTGCCACCTCCCCTGGGACACTCAATGAGCAGTTCTTC.

V is TRBV7-2 and J is TRBJ2-6; a weak D match, TRBD1 (6 bases). Germline assignment: CDR1 SGHTA and CDR2 FQGNSA. This CDR3 is 18 amino acids long. Trimming pared 4 bases from V and 0 bases from J, leaving 16 bases between. The CDR3 reads CASSSTGIWSSGANVLTF. The CDR3 nucleotides are TGTGCCAGCAGCTCCACAGGGATTTGGAGCTCTGGGGCCAACGTCCTGACTTTC.

The V gene is TRBV27, the J gene TRBJ2-3, with 15 bases that match TRBD2. The CDR3 runs to 16 residues. Germline V gives CDR1 MNHEY, CDR2 SMNVEV (reference sequence). V was pared by 6 bases and J by 4 bases, with 5 bases of the junction left unmatched. The CDR3 sequence: CASRRTSGGEADTQYF. CDR3 nucleotide sequence: TGTGCCAGCAGACGGACTAGCGGGGGGGAAGCAGATACGCAGTATTTT.

The rearrangement uses TRBV7-8 and TRBJ1-5, with 11 nucleotides matching TRBD1. Trimming cost V 5 bases and J 6 bases; bases outside gene matches: 12. Germline CDR1 is SGHVS and CDR2 is FQNEAQ. The CDR3 has 17 amino acids. CDR3 sequence: CASSLGQGADGGQPQHF. In nucleotides, the CDR3 is TGTGCCAGCAGCCTCGGACAGGGGGCAGACGGGGGTCAGCCCCAGCATTTT. The entire variable domain, with the rest obtained from reference TRBV7-8 and TRBJ1-5, is as follows: GAGVSQSPRYKVAKRGQDVALRCDPISGHVSLFWYQQALGQGPEFLTYFQNEAQLDKSGLPSDRFFAERPEGSVSTLKIQRTQQEDSAVYLCASSLGQGADGGQPQHFGDGTRLSIL.

The rearrangement links TRBV5-4 to TRBJ2-3; unclear D gene. The CDR3 is 13 residues long. Germline CDR1 reads SGHNT; CDR2 reads YYREEE (reference sequence). Trimming removed 1 base from V and 3 bases from J, with 6 bases in between. Here the CDR3 reads CASSLTVTDTQYF. The CDR3 coding sequence is TGTGCCAGCAGCTTGACAGTAACAGATACGCAGTATTTT. Supplemented by reference TRBV5-4 and TRBJ2-3, the full variable domain reads ETGVTQSPTHLIKTRGQQVTLRCSSQSGHNTVSWYQQALGQGPQFIFQYYREEENGRGNFPPRFSGLQFPNYSSELNVNALELDDSALYLCASSLTVTDTQYFGPGTRLTVL.

V is TRBV6-4 and J is TRBJ1-1; D possibly corresponds to TRBD1 (6 bases). The length of the CDR3 is 14 residues. CDR1 and CDR2 from the germline V gene are MRHNA and SNTAGT. The V end was cut by 6 bases, the J end by 5 bases, with 16 bases between. The CDR3 nucleotides read TGTGCCAGCAGCCCTGCTCCAGGGGAAACTGAAGCTTTCTTT. It encodes CASSPAPGETEAFF.

The genes are TRBV6-5 and TRBJ1-2; 10 nucleotides line up with TRBD1. Germline trimming cut 6 bases from V and 3 bases from J; bases unmatched to any gene: 7. Germline values: CDR1 MNHEY, CDR2 SVGAGI. The CDR3 totals 15 residues. The CDR3 loop reads CASSPEGQGYYGYTF. DNA for the CDR3: TGTGCCAGCAGCCCCGAGGGACAGGGGTACTATGGCTACACCTTC.

The chain has TRBV5-4 and TRBJ1-4; 10 positions match TRBD1. Losses at the gene ends were 3 bases for V and 7 bases for J; bases not matched to a gene: 6. This CDR3 contains 15 residues. Looked up from germline, CDR1 is SGHNT and CDR2 is YYREEE (reference sequence). The CDR3 protein is CASSWGTGEGEKLFF. The CDR3 region has the DNA TGTGCCAGCAGCTGGGGGACAGGGGAGGGTGAAAAACTGTTTTTT.